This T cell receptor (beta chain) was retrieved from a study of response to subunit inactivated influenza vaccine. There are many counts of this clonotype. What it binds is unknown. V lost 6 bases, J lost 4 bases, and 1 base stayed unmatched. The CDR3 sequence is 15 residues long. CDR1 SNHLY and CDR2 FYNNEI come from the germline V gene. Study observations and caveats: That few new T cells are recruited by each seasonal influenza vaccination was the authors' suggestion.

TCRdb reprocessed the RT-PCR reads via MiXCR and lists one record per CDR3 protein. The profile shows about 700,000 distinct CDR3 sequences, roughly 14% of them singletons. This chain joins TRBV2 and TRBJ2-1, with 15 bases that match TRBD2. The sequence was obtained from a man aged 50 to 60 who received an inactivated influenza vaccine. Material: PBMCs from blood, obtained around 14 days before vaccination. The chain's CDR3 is CASRGLAGGYNEQFF. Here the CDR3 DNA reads TGTGCCAGCAGGGGACTAGCGGGGGGTTACAATGAGCAGTTCTTC.